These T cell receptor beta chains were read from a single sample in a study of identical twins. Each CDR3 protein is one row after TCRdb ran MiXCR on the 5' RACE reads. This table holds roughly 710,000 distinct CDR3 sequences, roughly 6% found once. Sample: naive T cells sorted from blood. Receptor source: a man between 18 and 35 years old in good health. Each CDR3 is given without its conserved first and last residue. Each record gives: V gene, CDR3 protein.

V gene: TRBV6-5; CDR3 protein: ASSYEQGVSPLH
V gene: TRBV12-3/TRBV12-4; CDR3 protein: ATGLAGGWNTGELF
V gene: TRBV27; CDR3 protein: ASSPRTGDLYEQY
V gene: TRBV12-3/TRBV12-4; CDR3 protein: ASSTANRQH
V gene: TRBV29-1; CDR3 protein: SVEDIRDGRYEQY
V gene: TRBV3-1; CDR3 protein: ASSQETSGIHQETQY
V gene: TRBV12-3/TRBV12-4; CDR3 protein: ASSSRDGSNYGYT
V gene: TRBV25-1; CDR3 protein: ASSAGHNSPLH
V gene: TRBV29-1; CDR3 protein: SVAGTLSSYEQY
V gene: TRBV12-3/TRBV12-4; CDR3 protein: ASSFAGRGNQPQH
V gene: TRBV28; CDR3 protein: ASSLSSGRGNEQY
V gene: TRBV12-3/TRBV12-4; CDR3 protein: ASRQTGGAGGYT
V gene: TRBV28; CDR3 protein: ASSLIGGYT
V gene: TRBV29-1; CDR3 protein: SVYGRATDTQY
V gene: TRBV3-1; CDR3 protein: ASSQAPSYSGNTIY
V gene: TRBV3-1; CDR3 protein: ASSRRDRDTGELF
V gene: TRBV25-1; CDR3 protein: ASSEYVGDATQY
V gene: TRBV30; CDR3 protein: AWSTTSGKQY
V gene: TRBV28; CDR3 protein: ASHGVHGYT
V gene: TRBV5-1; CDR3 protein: ASSLGGQGNSGANVLT
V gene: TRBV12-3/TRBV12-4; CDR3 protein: ASRSGTSGIYEQY
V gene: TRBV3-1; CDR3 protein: ASSQGEKLF
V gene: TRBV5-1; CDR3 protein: ASSLLRTSGTPADTQY
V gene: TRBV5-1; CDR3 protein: ASSLAVTNTGELF
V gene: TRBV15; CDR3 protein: ATSRGRDSEKLF
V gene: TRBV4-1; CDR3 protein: ASSQVLEGSYNEQF